This T cell receptor beta chain was sequenced for a study of blood T cell repertoires in COVID-19. Germline loops: CDR1 MNHEY, CDR2 SMNVEV (reference sequence). V gave up 3 bases and J gave up 5 bases, with 19 bases separating them. The CDR3 loop spans 16 amino acids. The authors' processing: Amplifying reference gene primers gave estimates of nucleated cell counts. Data came from immunoSEQ multiplex PCR; TCRdb stores just in-frame clones and leaves some out. That table gives V, J and clone size, and the DNA gave D and trimming. The sample holds under 85,000 clones, 81% seen once. The V call is TRBV27, the J call TRBJ1-1; no clear D gene. Source material: peripheral blood. The receptor was isolated from an elderly man with acute or convalescent COVID-19. Here the CDR3 DNA reads TGTGCCAGCAGTTTTGTACTGGGCGGCCGAGGGACTGAAGCTTTCTTT. The encoded protein is CASSFVLGGRGTEAFF.